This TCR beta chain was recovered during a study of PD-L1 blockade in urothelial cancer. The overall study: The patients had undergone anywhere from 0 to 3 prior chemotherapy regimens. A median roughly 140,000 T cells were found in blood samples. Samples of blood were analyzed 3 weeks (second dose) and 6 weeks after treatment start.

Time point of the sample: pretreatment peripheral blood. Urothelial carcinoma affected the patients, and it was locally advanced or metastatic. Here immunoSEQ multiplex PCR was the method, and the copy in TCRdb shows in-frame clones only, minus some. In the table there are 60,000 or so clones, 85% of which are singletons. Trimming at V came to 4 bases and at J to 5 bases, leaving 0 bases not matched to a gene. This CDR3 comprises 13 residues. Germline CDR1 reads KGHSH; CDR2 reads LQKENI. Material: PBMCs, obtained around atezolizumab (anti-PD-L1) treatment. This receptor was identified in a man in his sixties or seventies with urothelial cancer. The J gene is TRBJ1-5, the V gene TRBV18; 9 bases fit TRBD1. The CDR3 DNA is TGTGCCAGCTCACGGGACAGGGATCAGCCCCAGCATTTT. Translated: CASSRDRDQPQHF.